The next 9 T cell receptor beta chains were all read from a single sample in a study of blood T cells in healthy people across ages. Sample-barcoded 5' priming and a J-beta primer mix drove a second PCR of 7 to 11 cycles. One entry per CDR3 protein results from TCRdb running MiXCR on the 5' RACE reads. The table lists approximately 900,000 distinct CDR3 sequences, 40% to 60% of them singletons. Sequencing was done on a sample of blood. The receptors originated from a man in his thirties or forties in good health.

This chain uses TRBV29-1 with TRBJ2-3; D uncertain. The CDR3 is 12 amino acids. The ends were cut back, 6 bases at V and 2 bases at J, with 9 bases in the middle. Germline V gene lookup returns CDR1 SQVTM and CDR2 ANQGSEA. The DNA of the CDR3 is TGCAGCGTCCCGGCGCTCACAGATACGCAGTATTTT. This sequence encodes CSVPALTDTQYF.

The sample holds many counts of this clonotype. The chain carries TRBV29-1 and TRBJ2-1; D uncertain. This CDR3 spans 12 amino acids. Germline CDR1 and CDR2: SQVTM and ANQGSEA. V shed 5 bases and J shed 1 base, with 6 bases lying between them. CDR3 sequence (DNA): TGCAGCGTTCTAAAGTCCTACAATGAGCAGTTCTTC. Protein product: CSVLKSYNEQFF.

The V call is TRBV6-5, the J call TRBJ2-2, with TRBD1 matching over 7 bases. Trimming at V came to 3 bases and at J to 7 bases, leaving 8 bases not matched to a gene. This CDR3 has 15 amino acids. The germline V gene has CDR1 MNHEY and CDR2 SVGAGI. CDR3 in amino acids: CASSYGQGVGGELFF. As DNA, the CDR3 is TGTGCCAGCAGTTATGGGCAGGGGGTTGGCGGGGAGCTGTTTTTT.

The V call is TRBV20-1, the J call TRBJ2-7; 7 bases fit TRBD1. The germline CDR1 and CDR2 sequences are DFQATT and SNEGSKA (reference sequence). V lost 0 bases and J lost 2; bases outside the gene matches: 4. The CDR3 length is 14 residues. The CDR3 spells CSAREGQTPYEQYF. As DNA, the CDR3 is TGCAGTGCTAGAGAGGGACAGACACCCTACGAGCAGTACTTC.

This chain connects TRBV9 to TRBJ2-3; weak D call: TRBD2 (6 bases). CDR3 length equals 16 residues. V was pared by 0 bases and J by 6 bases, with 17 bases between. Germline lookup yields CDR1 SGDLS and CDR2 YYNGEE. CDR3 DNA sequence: TGTGCCAGCAGCGTAGAAGGGACTCCAATGTCGGATACGCAGTATTTT. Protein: CASSVEGTPMSDTQYF.

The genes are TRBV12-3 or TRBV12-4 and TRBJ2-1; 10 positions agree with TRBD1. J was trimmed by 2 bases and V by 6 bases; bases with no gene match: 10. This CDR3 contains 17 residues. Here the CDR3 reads CASSPIPGQGTYNEQFF. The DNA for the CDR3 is TGTGCCAGCAGCCCAATACCGGGACAGGGGACCTACAATGAGCAGTTCTTC.

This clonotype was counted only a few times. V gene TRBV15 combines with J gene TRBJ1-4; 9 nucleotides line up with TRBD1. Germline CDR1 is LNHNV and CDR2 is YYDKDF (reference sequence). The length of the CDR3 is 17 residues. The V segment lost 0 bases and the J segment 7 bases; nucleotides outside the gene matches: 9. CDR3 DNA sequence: TGTGCCACCAGCAGAGAGTCATTACAGGGGGCGCCTGAAAAACTGTTTTTT. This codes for CATSRESLQGAPEKLFF.

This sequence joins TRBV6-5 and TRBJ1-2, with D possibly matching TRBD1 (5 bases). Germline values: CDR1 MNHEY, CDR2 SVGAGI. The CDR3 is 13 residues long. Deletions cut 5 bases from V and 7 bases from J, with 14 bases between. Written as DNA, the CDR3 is TGTGCCAGCAGTCAGGGAGGTCGGGTTGGCTACACCTTC. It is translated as CASSQGGRVGYTF.

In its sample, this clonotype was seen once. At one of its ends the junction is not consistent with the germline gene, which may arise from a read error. The CDR3 DNA reads TGTACCAGCAGCCAAGAGGTATATGGCACAGTAAGACCTGCAACTAATGAAAAACTGTTTTTT. It specifies CTSSQEVYGTVRPATNEKLFF. This chain joins TRBV3-1 and TRBJ1-4; no firm D call. This CDR3 is 21 amino acids long. Germline V gene lookup returns CDR1 LGHDT and CDR2 YNNKEL (reference sequence).